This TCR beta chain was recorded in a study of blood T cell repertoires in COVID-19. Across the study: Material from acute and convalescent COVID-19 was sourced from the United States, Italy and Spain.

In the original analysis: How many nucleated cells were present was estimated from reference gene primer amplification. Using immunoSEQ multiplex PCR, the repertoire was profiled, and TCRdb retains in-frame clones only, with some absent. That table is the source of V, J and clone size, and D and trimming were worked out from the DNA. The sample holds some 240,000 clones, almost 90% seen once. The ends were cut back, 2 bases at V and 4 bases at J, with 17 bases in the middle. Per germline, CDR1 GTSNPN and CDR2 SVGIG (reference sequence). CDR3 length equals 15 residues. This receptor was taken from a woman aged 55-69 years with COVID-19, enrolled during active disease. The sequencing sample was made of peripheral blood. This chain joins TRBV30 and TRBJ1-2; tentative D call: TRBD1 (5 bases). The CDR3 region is CAWSPGRVGSYGYTF. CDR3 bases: TGTGCCTGGAGTCCAGGGAGGGTAGGCAGCTATGGCTACACCTTC.